This passage covers 24 T cell receptor beta chains from one sample sequenced in a study of blood T cell repertoires in COVID-19. The protocol was immunoSEQ multiplex PCR, while the TCRdb copy is restricted to in-frame clones and leaves out a portion. The data contain some 100,000 clones, approximately 87% of them singletons. The sequencing sample was made of peripheral blood. Receptors originate from a man aged 65 to 79 who had recovered from COVID-19.

This clone came up once. The junction shows a germline mismatch at one end, possibly a read error. The V call is TRBV28, the J call TRBJ1-4, with no clear D. This CDR3 has 15 amino acids. Germline V gene data show CDR1 as MDHEN and CDR2 as SYDVKM. This CDR3 is CASSFIGVSKEKLFF. CDR3 sequence (DNA): TGTGCCAGCAGTTTCATCGGGGTGTCTAAGGAAAAACTGTTTTTT.

The chain carries TRBV18 and TRBJ1-2; D uncertain. CDR1 KGHSH and CDR2 LQKENI come from the germline V gene. This CDR3 is built from 14 residues. The V gene lost 3 bases and the J gene lost 2 bases, with 10 bases spanning the gap. The CDR3 DNA sequence: TGTGCCAGCTCACCTGGTCGGGAAAACTATGGCTACACCTTC. Its translation is CASSPGRENYGYTF.

This clone was seen a handful of times. The chain has TRBV18 and TRBJ1-1; 9 bases fit TRBD1. V was pared by 3 bases and J by 6 bases, with 11 bases of the junction left unmatched. Germline loops: CDR1 KGHSH, CDR2 LQKENI. This CDR3 region has 16 residues. CDR3 DNA sequence: TGTGCCAGCTCACCGGGACAGGGAGGTATAGGGGCTGAAGCTTTCTTT. Protein sequence: CASSPGQGGIGAEAFF.

The V call is TRBV4-2, the J call TRBJ2-2, with D hard to call. The V and J ends lost 2 bases and 5 bases respectively, with 6 bases between them. The CDR3 totals 13 residues. The germline CDR1 and CDR2 sequences are LGHNA and YNFKEQ. The CDR3 sequence is CASSQSRTGELFF. In nucleotides, the CDR3 is TGTGCCAGCAGCCAATCGAGAACCGGGGAGCTGTTTTTT.

This clone was counted between two and nine times. The chain recombines TRBV2 with TRBJ1-2; 8 bases line up with TRBD1. The V gene's germline CDR1 is SNHLY and CDR2 FYNNEI. The J segment lost 6 bases and the V segment lost 7 bases, leaving 4 bases of the junction unmatched. The CDR3 spans 12 residues. The CDR3 here is CASKQGVDGYTF. DNA for the CDR3: TGTGCCAGCAAACAGGGGGTGGATGGCTACACCTTC.

This chain connects TRBV10-1 to TRBJ1-4; D not resolved. This CDR3 region has 13 residues. Germline values: CDR1 WNHNN, CDR2 SYGVQD (reference sequence). Trimming took off 0 bases at V and 9 bases at J, with 8 bases between the two ends. CDR3 nucleotide sequence: TGCGCCAGCAGTGAGTCGAGGGAGAAAAAACTGTTTTTT. Amino acids: CASSESREKKLFF.

The V gene is TRBV5-6, the J gene TRBJ1-3, with no clear D. Germline CDR1 reads SGHDT; CDR2 reads YYEEEE. V shed 7 bases and J shed 0 bases, with 11 bases lying between them. The CDR3 consists of 14 residues. CDR3 bases: TGTGCCAGCTATCCGGCGGGCTCTGGAAACACCATATATTTT. This encodes CASYPAGSGNTIYF.

The chain employs TRBV2 and TRBJ1-2; 8 nucleotides match TRBD1. J gave up 6 bases and V 2 bases, and 8 bases lay outside the gene matches. Germline values: CDR1 SNHLY, CDR2 FYNNEI. There are 15 residues in the CDR3. The CDR3 reads CASSERARGLNGYTF. The CDR3 region has the DNA TGTGCCAGCAGTGAAAGGGCCAGGGGGCTCAATGGCTACACCTTC. Drawing the rest from reference TRBV2 and TRBJ1-2, the complete variable domain is EPEVTQTPSHQVTQMGQEVILRCVPISNHLYFYWYRQILGQKVEFLVSFYNNEISEKSEIFDDQFSVERPDGSNFTLKIRSTKLEDSAMYFCASSERARGLNGYTFGSGTRLTVV.

The rearrangement links TRBV28 to TRBJ1-6; D is unclear. This CDR3 spans 12 amino acids. In germline, CDR1 is MDHEN, CDR2 SYDVKM. Trimming removed 6 bases at V and 10 bases at J, with 10 bases between. DNA for the CDR3: TGTGCCAGCAGCCTAGGAAGGTCACCCCTCCACTTT. This translates into CASSLGRSPLHF.

The V and J genes are TRBV12-3 or TRBV12-4 and TRBJ1-5, with no clear D. This CDR3 is built from 13 residues. V was cut by 9 bases and J by 4 bases, with 13 bases left in between. The CDR3 protein is CASQRIANQPQHF. CDR3 DNA sequence: TGTGCCAGTCAACGAATAGCAAATCAGCCCCAGCATTTT.

The chain combines TRBV24-1 with TRBJ1-5; 10 bases fit TRBD1. There are 19 residues in the CDR3. The trim removed 1 base at V and 2 bases at J, leaving 10 bases unmatched. From germline, CDR1 is KGHDR and CDR2 SFDVKD. Here the CDR3 DNA reads TGTGCCACCAGTGATTTTAAAGGGACAGGGGCCCTGGGCAATCAGCCCCAGCATTTT. Protein product: CATSDFKGTGALGNQPQHF.

This clone was found once. The genes are TRBV6-5 and TRBJ1-5; 8 positions match TRBD1. The CDR3 totals 13 residues. The J segment lost 2 bases and the V segment lost 7 bases, leaving 1 base of the junction unmatched. The germline CDR1 and CDR2 sequences are MNHEY and SVGAGI. In DNA, the CDR3 is TGTGCCAGCAAGGGACAGGGCAATCAGCCCCAGCATTTT. As protein: CASKGQGNQPQHF.

The chain couples TRBV2 to TRBJ2-5, with 7 nucleotides matching TRBD1. Trimming removed 6 bases from V and 5 bases from J; junction bases left unmatched: 9. The CDR3 consists of 14 residues. From germline, CDR1 is SNHLY and CDR2 FYNNEI. In DNA form, the CDR3 reads TGTGCCAGCAGCTCACAGGGGAGAGTGGAGACCCAGTACTTC. This codes for CASSSQGRVETQYF.

This chain joins TRBV11-1 and TRBJ2-1; 9 bases agree with TRBD2. J was trimmed by 1 base and V by 1 base; bases with no gene match: 2. Germline-derived CDR1 and CDR2 are SGHAT and FQDESV (reference sequence). The CDR3 is made up of 16 amino acids. The DNA for the CDR3 is TGTGCCAGCAGCTTAGGGCTAGCGGGATCCTACAATGAGCAGTTCTTC. Translation: CASSLGLAGSYNEQFF.

Details on this clone: Other nucleotide sequences in the sample specify the same CDR3. V gene TRBV29-1 combines with J gene TRBJ1-1, with D possibly being TRBD1 (6 bases). This CDR3 spans 12 amino acids. The ends were cut back, 6 bases at V and 1 base at J, with 9 bases in the middle. In germline, CDR1 is SQVTM, CDR2 ANQGSEA. The DNA for the CDR3 is TGCAGCGTGTCCAGGGGGAACACTGAAGCTTTCTTT. It encodes CSVSRGNTEAFF. Using reference TRBV29-1 and TRBJ1-1 for the parts outside the CDR3, the full variable domain is SAVISQKPSRDICQRGTSLTIQCQVDSQVTMMFWYRQQPGQSLTLIATANQGSEATYESGFVIDKFPISRPNLTFSTLTVSNMSPEDSSIYLCSVSRGNTEAFFGQGTRLTVV.

The genes are TRBV6-7 and TRBJ1-1; no clear D. TRBV6-7 is noted as an ORF with a role that remains uncertain. The CDR3 is 15 residues long. The V end lost 0 bases, the J end lost 2 bases, and 10 bases lay between the germline ends. Written as DNA, the CDR3 is TGTGCCAGCAGTTACTCGAGGCCCTTAAACACTGAAGCTTTCTTT. Protein product: CASSYSRPLNTEAFF.

This sequence joins TRBV9 and TRBJ2-1; 7 bases are shared with TRBD2. This CDR3 is built from 15 residues. Germline loops: CDR1 SGDLS, CDR2 YYNGEE. J was trimmed by 4 bases and V by 3 bases; bases with no gene match: 7. The CDR3 DNA reads as TGTGCCAGCAGCGGACCTAGCGGACGATACAATGAGCAGTTCTTC. Its protein product is CASSGPSGRYNEQFF.

This clone was observed many times. The CDR3 here is CSASGQYYEQYF. In DNA form, the CDR3 reads TGCAGTGCTAGTGGGCAGTACTACGAGCAGTACTTC. The chain uses TRBV20-1 and TRBJ2-7; no firm D call. Trimming removed 3 bases from V and 3 bases from J, with 9 bases in between. The CDR3 is 12 amino acids. CDR1 DFQATT and CDR2 SNEGSKA come from the germline V gene (reference sequence).

Only one count was recorded for this clone. V and J are TRBV2 and TRBJ2-1; weak D call: TRBD2 (7 bases). Trimming left V 5 bases short and J 6 bases short, with 17 bases between. The CDR3 extends over 15 amino acids. Germline CDR1 reads SNHLY; CDR2 reads FYNNEI. The CDR3 DNA reads TGTGCCAGCAGTCCGGCCCTAGGGGGGGGCAATGAGCAGTTCTTC. As protein: CASSPALGGGNEQFF.

V usage is TRBV5-1 and J usage is TRBJ1-1; a possible D gene is TRBD1 (6 bases). Between the trimmed V and J ends, which lost 4 bases and 4 bases, there was a span of 17 bases. The CDR3 runs 15 residues. Germline CDR1 and CDR2: SGHRS and YFSETQ. The CDR3 DNA reads as TGCGCCAGCAGCACAGGGACCCACCGGGGCACTGAAGCTTTCTTT. It codes for CASSTGTHRGTEAFF.

This sequence joins TRBV3-1 (or the pseudogene TRBV3-2) and TRBJ1-6; D unresolved. Trimming cost V 1 base and J 8 bases, with 9 bases left between them. This CDR3 comprises 14 residues. Germline V gene data show CDR1 as LGHDT and CDR2 as YNNKEL (reference sequence). This CDR3 is CASSQGPPYSPLHF. For the CDR3, the DNA is TGTGCCAGCAGCCAAGGGCCCCCTTATTCACCCCTCCACTTT.

The chain is built from TRBV9 and TRBJ2-7, with 12 bases identical to TRBD2. The germline V gene has CDR1 SGDLS and CDR2 YYNGEE. The CDR3 length is 15 residues. Losses at the gene ends were 3 bases for V and 6 bases for J; bases not matched to a gene: 7. The CDR3 is CASSARTSGVGEQYF. CDR3 sequence (DNA): TGTGCCAGCAGCGCCAGGACTAGCGGGGTGGGCGAGCAGTACTTC.

The V gene is TRBV5-4, the J gene TRBJ2-3, with TRBD1 matching over 7 bases. This CDR3 region has 14 residues. The V and J ends lost 0 bases and 4 bases, in that order; junction bases with no gene match: 2. Germline loops: CDR1 SGHNT, CDR2 YYREEE (reference sequence). The CDR3 DNA follows: TGTGCCAGCAGCTTGGATCAGGGGGCAGATACGCAGTATTTT. As protein: CASSLDQGADTQYF.

This chain joins TRBV6-5 and TRBJ2-3; no definite D call. V was cut by 2 bases and J by 0 bases, with 9 bases left in between. CDR3 length: 15 residues. CDR1 and CDR2 from the germline V gene are MNHEY and SVGAGI. In DNA form, the CDR3 reads TGTGCCAGCAGTTACAGAGCCTCGAGCACAGATACGCAGTATTTT. It encodes CASSYRASSTDTQYF.